The next 5 T cell receptor beta chains were all read from a single sample in a study of identical twins' blood T cells. TCRdb re-analysed the 5' RACE reads in MiXCR, keeping a single row per CDR3 protein. The sample has fewer than 450,000 distinct CDR3 sequences, roughly 30% seen once. The sequenced sample consisted of PBMCs. All receptors come from a woman aged 18-49 years in good health.

V and J are TRBV7-9 and TRBJ1-5, with no clear D. The CDR3 loop spans 14 amino acids. V gave up 4 bases and J gave up 4 bases, with 11 bases separating them. Per the germline V gene, CDR1 is SEHNR and CDR2 is FQNEAQ (reference sequence). Here the CDR3 reads CASSSLGGNQPQHF. The CDR3 nucleotides read TGTGCCAGCAGCTCCCTCGGAGGGAATCAGCCCCAGCATTTT.

Note on this clonotype: This may be a read error: a much more frequent sequence differs by one nucleotide. V and J are TRBV20-1 and TRBJ2-7; D call uncertain. The CDR3 has 11 amino acids. V was shortened by 1 base and J by 2 bases, with 3 bases between the two germline ends. The germline V gene has CDR1 DFQATT and CDR2 SNEGSKA (reference sequence). The CDR3 reads CSARGAYEQYF. The CDR3 region has the DNA TGCAGTGCTAGAGGGGCCTACGAGCAGTACTTC.

The V call is TRBV4-1, the J call TRBJ2-7; no firm D call. The CDR3 has 14 amino acids. CDR1 MGHRA and CDR2 YSYEKL come from the germline V gene. V was clipped by 0 bases and J by 2 bases, with 8 bases between them. CDR3 amino acids: CASSQDQVAYEQYF. The DNA of the CDR3 is TGCGCCAGCAGCCAAGATCAGGTAGCCTACGAGCAGTACTTC.

The chain is built from TRBV7-2 and TRBJ2-1; D not resolved. The germline gives CDR1 SGHTA, CDR2 FQGNSA. V was pared by 4 bases and J by 9 bases, with 10 bases between. This CDR3 spans 12 amino acids. CDR3 protein: CASSYVTVEQFF. The CDR3 DNA reads as TGTGCCAGCAGCTACGTTACAGTTGAGCAGTTCTTC.

In this sample, this clonotype turned up once. Given a much more abundant clone one base away, this may be a read error. The chain uses TRBV28 and TRBJ1-3; no clear D. The germline CDR1 and CDR2 sequences are MDHEN and SYDVKM. The ends were cut back, 11 bases at V and 1 base at J, with 9 bases in the middle. This CDR3 has 12 residues. As DNA, the CDR3 is TGTGCCGGCATGGTATCTGGAAACACCATATATTTT. This sequence encodes CAGMVSGNTIYF.